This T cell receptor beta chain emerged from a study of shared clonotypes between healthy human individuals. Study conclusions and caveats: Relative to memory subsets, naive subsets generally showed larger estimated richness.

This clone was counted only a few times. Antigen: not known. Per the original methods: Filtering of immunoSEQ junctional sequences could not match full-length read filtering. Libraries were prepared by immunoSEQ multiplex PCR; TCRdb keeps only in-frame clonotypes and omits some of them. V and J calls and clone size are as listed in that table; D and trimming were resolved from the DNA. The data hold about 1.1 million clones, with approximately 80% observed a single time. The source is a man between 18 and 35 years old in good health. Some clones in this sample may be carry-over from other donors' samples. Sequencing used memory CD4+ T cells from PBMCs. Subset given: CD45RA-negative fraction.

This CDR3 reads CATSRDAKSEAFF. The CDR3 DNA is TGTGCCACCAGCAGGGACGCGAAATCTGAAGCTTTCTTT. The V and J genes are TRBV15 and TRBJ1-1; D is ambiguous. The germline V gene has CDR1 LNHNV and CDR2 YYDKDF (reference sequence). The CDR3 is 13 amino acids. The ends were cut back, 3 bases at V and 6 bases at J, with 11 bases in the middle.